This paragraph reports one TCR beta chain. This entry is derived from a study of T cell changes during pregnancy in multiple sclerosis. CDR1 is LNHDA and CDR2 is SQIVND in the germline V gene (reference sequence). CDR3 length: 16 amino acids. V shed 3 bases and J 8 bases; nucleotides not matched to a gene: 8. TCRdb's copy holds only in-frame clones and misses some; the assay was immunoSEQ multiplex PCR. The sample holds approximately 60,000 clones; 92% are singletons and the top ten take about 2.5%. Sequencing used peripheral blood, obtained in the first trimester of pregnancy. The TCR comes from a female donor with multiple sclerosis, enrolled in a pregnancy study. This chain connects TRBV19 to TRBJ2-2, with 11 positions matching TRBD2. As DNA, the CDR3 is TGTGCCAGTAGTATCTTAGCGGGAGGGTTGGAGGGGGAGCTGTTTTTT. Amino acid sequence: CASSILAGGLEGELFF.